These 27 T cell receptor beta chains were all obtained from the same sample, sequenced in a study of blood T cell repertoires in COVID-19. The data were produced by immunoSEQ multiplex PCR, yet TCRdb's version contains in-frame clones alone and is incomplete. The repertoire holds approximately 240,000 clones, with about 83% as singletons. The sequenced sample was peripheral blood. Every receptor here comes from a human donor in a cohort sampled during active COVID-19.

The chain uses TRBV28 and TRBJ1-2; 7 positions match TRBD1. Germline values: CDR1 MDHEN, CDR2 SYDVKM. The CDR3 contains 18 residues. J was trimmed by 3 bases and V by 6 bases; bases with no gene match: 19. CDR3 sequence reads: CASRFPGQRAIKDYGYTF. In DNA form, the CDR3 reads TGTGCCAGCAGATTCCCGGGACAGCGCGCAATTAAAGACTATGGCTACACCTTC.

The genes are TRBV30 and TRBJ1-1; the match to TRBD1 covers 9 bases. The CDR3 is made up of 13 amino acids. Trimming cost V 5 bases and J 4 bases; bases outside gene matches: 5. Per germline, CDR1 GTSNPN and CDR2 SVGIG (reference sequence). The CDR3 DNA reads as TGTGCCTGGGGGACAGGGTGGAGCACTGAAGCTTTCTTT. Translation: CAWGTGWSTEAFF.

V gene TRBV10-3 combines with J gene TRBJ1-1; 11 bases align to TRBD1. Germline V gene lookup returns CDR1 ENHRY and CDR2 SYGVKD. The V gene end was trimmed by 11 bases and the J gene end by 11 bases; junction bases not matched to a gene: 13. CDR3 length: 13 amino acids. CDR3 residues: CAPTRDRGFVAFF. In nucleotides, the CDR3 is TGTGCCCCCACCCGGGACAGGGGGTTTGTGGCTTTCTTT.

The genes are TRBV19 and TRBJ2-4, with a tentative D call TRBD2 (6 bases). Trimming removed 3 bases at V and 4 bases at J, with 16 bases between. The germline V gene encodes CDR1 LNHDA and CDR2 SQIVND (reference sequence). The CDR3 is made up of 16 amino acids. Here the CDR3 DNA reads TGTGCCAGTAGTATTCTCCCCCCGGAGGGTAAAAACATTCAGTACTTC. Translating it yields CASSILPPEGKNIQYF.

The chain is built from TRBV10-3 and TRBJ2-5; a weak D match, TRBD2 (7 bases). The germline V gene encodes CDR1 ENHRY and CDR2 SYGVKD. CDR3 length: 16 residues. V was trimmed by 6 bases and J by 5 bases, leaving 22 bases between them. The CDR3 bases are TGTGCCATCAGATCGTCGATGGGGGGGCCTGGGGAGACCCAGTACTTC. This translates into CAIRSSMGGPGETQYF.

The CDR3 protein is CASSIRGEQYF. The CDR3 nucleotides are TGCGCCAGCAGCATAAGGGGCGAGCAGTACTTC. V usage is TRBV5-1 and J usage is TRBJ2-7; D is possibly TRBD1 (5 bases). The CDR3 has 11 amino acids. Germline V gene lookup returns CDR1 SGHRS and CDR2 YFSETQ. V gave up 4 bases and J gave up 6 bases, with 8 bases separating them. Full variable domain (rest looked up from reference TRBV5-1 and TRBJ2-7): KAGVTQTPRYLIKTRGQQVTLSCSPISGHRSVSWYQQTPGQGLQFLFEYFSETQRNKGNFPGRFSGRQFSNSRSEMNVSTLELGDSALYLCASSIRGEQYFGPGTRLTVT.

The gene calls are TRBV5-4 and TRBJ1-1; TRBD1 matches 9 bases. The CDR3 has 14 residues. After removal of 2 bases from V and 5 bases from J, the junction contained 4 bases not matched to a gene. The germline V gene has CDR1 SGHNT and CDR2 YYREEE (reference sequence). CDR3 DNA sequence: TGTGCCAGCAGCTTCACAGGGGGCGAAACTGAAGCTTTCTTT. Its translation is CASSFTGGETEAFF.

V gene TRBV5-1 combines with J gene TRBJ2-2; TRBD2 agrees at 7 bases. The V and J ends lost 6 bases and 5 bases, in that order; junction bases with no gene match: 13. The germline V gene encodes CDR1 SGHRS and CDR2 YFSETQ. The CDR3 is made up of 16 amino acids. The CDR3 nucleotides are TGCGCCAGCACCTTAATCAAAGCGGGAAGTACCGGGGAGCTGTTTTTT. Residues: CASTLIKAGSTGELFF.

The table lists this clone with a count of one. V usage is TRBV5-6 and J usage is TRBJ1-5; D is unclear. This CDR3 has 15 residues. The V end lost 1 base, the J end lost 4 bases, and 12 bases lay between the germline ends. The germline V gene encodes CDR1 SGHDT and CDR2 YYEEEE. In nucleotides, the CDR3 is TGTGCCAGCAGCTTGAGAGGGTTAGGGAATCAGCCCCAGCATTTT. As protein: CASSLRGLGNQPQHF.

The chain joins TRBV2 to TRBJ1-1; maybe TRBD1 (5 bases). CDR3 size: 13 residues. Trimming took off 6 bases at V and 3 bases at J, with 11 bases between the two ends. The germline CDR1 and CDR2 sequences are SNHLY and FYNNEI. The CDR3 coding sequence is TGTGCCAGCAGCACGCGGGGGGACACTGAAGCTTTCTTT. Translating gives CASSTRGDTEAFF.

The chain couples TRBV6-5 to TRBJ2-1, with D perhaps matching TRBD2 (6 bases). This CDR3 spans 13 amino acids. CDR1 is MNHEY, CDR2 SVGAGI, per germline. Trimming left V 8 bases short and J 11 bases short, with 19 bases between. The CDR3 here is CASHRDSTRKQFF. The CDR3 DNA is TGTGCCAGCCACCGGGACTCAACGCGCAAGCAGTTCTTC.

The sample holds a few counts of this clone. V and J are TRBV11-3 and TRBJ2-2, with D uncertain. Trimming took off 2 bases at V and 3 bases at J, with 10 bases between the two ends. Germline loops: CDR1 SGHNT, CDR2 YENEEA. The length of the CDR3 is 15 residues. The CDR3 bases are TGTGCCAGCAGCTTATCTGGCGGTTACACCGGGGAGCTGTTTTTT. Translated, it gives CASSLSGGYTGELFF.

This chain links TRBV28 with TRBJ2-1, with TRBD2 as a possible D gene (5 bases). The CDR3 contains 15 residues. Germline-derived CDR1 and CDR2 are MDHEN and SYDVKM. Trimming removed 2 bases from V and 9 bases from J, with 17 bases in between. This chain's CDR3 is CASSLTGPGGFEQFF. The CDR3 DNA reads TGTGCCAGCAGTTTAACTGGCCCCGGCGGGTTTGAGCAGTTCTTC.

This chain connects TRBV5-1 to TRBJ2-1, with TRBD1 identical over 10 bases. This CDR3 spans 15 amino acids. After removal of 4 bases from V and 10 bases from J, the junction contained 11 bases not matched to a gene. CDR1 and CDR2 (germline): SGHRS, YFSETQ. As DNA, the CDR3 is TGCGCCAGCAGCAGCCTCGAGGGACAGGGGTCCGAGCAGTTCTTC. Translated, it gives CASSSLEGQGSEQFF.

This chain connects TRBV21-1 to TRBJ2-1; the D segment call TRBD2 is taken from the table without a DNA check. TRBV21-1 is designated a pseudogene. The CDR3 runs to 16 residues. CDR3 coding DNA: TGTGCCAGCAGCAAAGCGTTCCGAGCGGGAGTGGATGAGCAGTTCTTC. It specifies CASSKAFRAGVDEQFF.

This chain uses TRBV19 with TRBJ1-1; TRBD1 aligns across 7 bases. Losses at the gene ends were 10 bases for V and 5 bases for J; bases not matched to a gene: 7. The length of the CDR3 is 12 residues. CDR1 and CDR2 (germline): LNHDA, SQIVND (reference sequence). CDR3 DNA: TGTGCCACCCGGGAGGGACAGACTGAAGCTTTCTTT. It is translated as CATREGQTEAFF.

The V gene is TRBV7-3, the J gene TRBJ2-2; D is ambiguous. Germline assignment: CDR1 SGHTA and CDR2 FQGTGA. The V gene lost 1 base and the J gene lost 3 bases, with 12 bases spanning the gap. The CDR3 consists of 16 residues. The CDR3: CASSLSWAHDTGELFF. The CDR3 nucleotides read TGTGCCAGCAGCTTAAGCTGGGCCCACGACACCGGGGAGCTGTTTTTT.

The chain is built from TRBV4-1 and TRBJ1-1; no definite D call. From germline, CDR1 is MGHRA and CDR2 YSYEKL. There are 14 residues in the CDR3. V lost 0 bases to trimming and J lost 7 bases, with 12 bases between them. The CDR3 spells CASSQEEKQREAFF. The CDR3 bases are TGCGCCAGCAGCCAAGAAGAGAAGCAGCGTGAAGCTTTCTTT.

This clone came up a few times. The genes are TRBV3-1 (or the pseudogene TRBV3-2) and TRBJ1-2; 8 bases map to TRBD1. The CDR3 consists of 13 residues. Germline-derived CDR1 and CDR2 are LGHDT and YNNKEL (reference sequence). The ends lost 4 bases at V and 5 bases at J; junction bases unmatched: 3. CDR3 region: CASSPDRVYGYTF. CDR3 bases: TGTGCCAGCAGCCCGGACAGGGTGTATGGCTACACCTTC.

V and J are TRBV6-6 and TRBJ1-4; 12 bases are a match to TRBD1. This CDR3 contains 17 residues. In germline, CDR1 is MNHNY, CDR2 SVGAGI (reference sequence). V was pared by 5 bases and J by 4 bases, with 8 bases of the junction left unmatched. CDR3 nucleotides: TGTGCCAGCAGTCCCGGGACAGGGGGCTACATTAATGAAAAACTGTTTTTT. It codes for CASSPGTGGYINEKLFF.

This clone came up many times. The genes are TRBV6-5 and TRBJ1-1; D ambiguous. V was pared by 5 bases and J by 7 bases, with 11 bases between. The CDR3 covers 12 residues. The germline V gene encodes CDR1 MNHEY and CDR2 SVGAGI. The CDR3 protein is CASSPLAFEAFF. CDR3 nucleotide sequence: TGTGCCAGCAGTCCCCTGGCATTTGAAGCTTTCTTT.

The chain joins TRBV12-5 to TRBJ1-1, with TRBD1 matching over 7 bases. Unmatched junction bases numbered 6, after V lost 2 bases and J lost 3 bases. This CDR3 is built from 15 residues. The germline gives CDR1 LGHNT, CDR2 FRNRAP. Written as DNA, the CDR3 is TGTGCTAGTGGTTTGCCTAATACAGGGGACACTGAAGCTTTCTTT. This codes for CASGLPNTGDTEAFF.

This clone has a single count. The chain uses TRBV5-1 and TRBJ2-1; 9 nucleotides match TRBD1. The CDR3 spans 14 residues. Trimming took 4 bases from V and 5 from J; bases not matched to a gene: 4. Looked up from germline, CDR1 is SGHRS and CDR2 is YFSETQ. DNA of the CDR3: TGCGCCAGCAGCCGGGACAGGGCCAACAATGAGCAGTTCTTC. It specifies CASSRDRANNEQFF.

CDR3 bases: TGTGCCACCAGTGATGGACTAGCTCCCTTTTCGGGCACCGGGGAGCTGTTTTTT. It translates to CATSDGLAPFSGTGELFF. The rearrangement joins TRBV24-1 to TRBJ2-2, with TRBD2 matching over 8 bases. CDR3 length: 18 residues. Germline lookup yields CDR1 KGHDR and CDR2 SFDVKD. The J segment lost 4 bases and the V segment lost 3 bases, leaving 12 bases of the junction unmatched.

This rearrangement joins TRBV9 to TRBJ2-5; D possibly corresponds to TRBD1 (6 bases). CDR1 is SGDLS, CDR2 YYNGEE, per germline. Trimming removed 2 bases at V and 1 base at J, with 9 bases between. This CDR3 region has 14 residues. The CDR3 bases are TGTGCCAGCAGCGTTCGGGACATCCAAGAGACCCAGTACTTC. Translating gives CASSVRDIQETQYF.

The chain is built from TRBV3-1 (or the pseudogene TRBV3-2) and TRBJ2-7; 8 bases match TRBD1. The CDR3 totals 14 residues. V shed 1 base, J shed 10 bases, and the junction held 9 bases outside the gene matches. Germline CDR1 and CDR2: LGHDT and YNNKEL (reference sequence). CDR3 amino acids: CASSQAEQGVRQYF. In nucleotides, the CDR3 is TGTGCCAGCAGCCAAGCGGAACAGGGGGTACGTCAGTACTTC.

The gene calls are TRBV19 and TRBJ2-2, with 14 nucleotides matching TRBD2. The V gene end was trimmed by 8 bases and the J gene end by 5 bases; junction bases not matched to a gene: 1. CDR3 length equals 14 residues. Germline CDR1 is LNHDA and CDR2 is SQIVND (reference sequence). CDR3 region: CASGTSGRTGELFF. The DNA of the CDR3 is TGTGCCAGTGGGACTAGCGGGAGAACCGGGGAGCTGTTTTTT.